Listed below are T cell receptor beta chains from one sample, sequenced in a study of human T cells and chemical hapten exposure. Each CDR3 protein is one row after TCRdb ran MiXCR on the RACE reads. Counted here are tens of thousands of distinct CDR3 sequences, 13% occurring once; the ten biggest clones make up roughly 6%. The sample here was whole blood, taken in connection with sensitization to the hapten diphenylcyclopropenone (DPC). The receptor source for this set is a woman aged 45-59 years with alopecia areata. Some clones in this sample may be carry-over from other donors' samples. CDR3s include the opening cysteine and the closing phenylalanine or tryptophan. Fields, in order: V gene, clone size, J gene, D gene, CDR3 protein. The D gene is left open where the match is weak. Expanded clones are given a class, and other clones once, few, many or no size at all.

TRBV5-5	few	TRBJ2-3	TRBD2	CASSLGLAGVDTQYF
TRBV11-2	few	TRBJ2-1	-	CASSSGDGGLVEQFF
TRBV3-1	many	TRBJ2-7	-	CASSQVGELYEQYF
TRBV12-3/TRBV12-4	many	TRBJ2-3	-	CASSSTVALHTDTQYF
TRBV29-1	many	TRBJ2-5	-	CSGNGGAGFGETQYF
TRBV6-5	-	TRBJ2-1	TRBD2	CASSPIGLAGTREQFF
TRBV3-1	many	TRBJ2-5	TRBD2	CASSQGVAGYQETQYF
TRBV5-1	few	TRBJ2-1	-	CASSFTDSYNEQFF
TRBV11-2	many	TRBJ2-6	-	CASSLGPTSGANVLTF
TRBV11-2	-	TRBJ2-7	-	CASRPPGRNSREQYF
TRBV14	-	TRBJ2-1	TRBD2	CASSQLAGSYNEQFF
TRBV5-5	many	TRBJ2-5	-	CASSLDPGASETQYF
TRBV5-5	few	TRBJ1-6	-	CASSLRTARDNSPLHF
TRBV24-1	many	TRBJ2-5	-	CATSSGANQETQYF
TRBV28	many	TRBJ1-2	TRBD1	CASSLEDRVNYGYTF
TRBV29-1	many	TRBJ1-1	-	CSVDGAETEAFF
TRBV7-2	many	TRBJ2-2	-	CASSPLGGPGELFF
TRBV12-3/TRBV12-4	many	TRBJ2-1	-	CASSSLNGPYNEQFF
TRBV18	many	TRBJ2-1	TRBD2	CASSLGLGPGNEQFF
TRBV29-1	many	TRBJ2-2	-	CSVGSGTDAGELFF
TRBV6-5	-	TRBJ2-1	-	CASSPRAGDYNEQFF
TRBV19	many	TRBJ2-4	-	CASSPTRLDAKNIQYF
TRBV20-1	few	TRBJ1-2	-	CSTTDVYGYTF
TRBV27	-	TRBJ2-7	TRBD2	CASSSSGLAGEQYF
TRBV29-1	many	TRBJ2-5	-	CSVEGRDWYQETQYF
TRBV20-1	many	TRBJ1-5	-	CSARDKGAENQPQHF
TRBV10-2	many	TRBJ2-5	-	CASRSRETQYF
TRBV5-6	many	TRBJ2-7	-	CASQGGIYEQYF
TRBV3-1	many	TRBJ2-3	-	CASSHALARVTDTQYF
TRBV19	many	TRBJ2-7	TRBD1	CASSIARDSYEQYF
TRBV6-2/TRBV6-3	few	TRBJ2-1	TRBD2	CASTPTSGASYNEQFF
TRBV6-1	-	TRBJ1-1	-	CASSGLAGAGGTEAFF
TRBV2	many	TRBJ1-5	TRBD1	CASSTGARGNQPQHF
TRBV5-5	few	TRBJ2-3	TRBD2	CASSFLADGYSTDTQYF
TRBV9	few	TRBJ2-1	TRBD2	CASSSLAGRVHNEQFF
TRBV5-4	-	TRBJ1-1	-	CASSPDSLNTEAFF
TRBV6-5	few	TRBJ2-1	-	CASSGTENNEQFF
TRBV19	-	TRBJ1-2	-	CASSIEAEIYGYTF
TRBV20-1	few	TRBJ2-1	-	CSARVLNNEQFF
TRBV15	-	TRBJ1-2	TRBD1	CATSRARTGSNYGYTF
TRBV10-3	many	TRBJ1-6	TRBD1	CAIRRDRTSSYNSPLHF
TRBV29-1	many	TRBJ1-1	-	CSAGGAFF
TRBV2	once	TRBJ1-2	TRBD1	CASSPGQGALGYTF
TRBV29-1	-	TRBJ2-1	TRBD1	CSVEGSGTGYYNEQFF
TRBV5-1	-	TRBJ2-5	-	CASSLSTGAETQYF
TRBV6-1	few	TRBJ1-2	-	CASKVPGHGGYTF
TRBV28	-	TRBJ2-1	TRBD2	CASSPTTSGNEQFF
TRBV19	few	TRBJ2-5	TRBD1	CASSTIPGQGQTQYF
TRBV11-2	few	TRBJ2-1	-	CASSLTGRPYNEQFF
TRBV20-1	few	TRBJ2-2	-	CSARVDTGELFF
TRBV19	-	TRBJ2-1	-	CASTIGGFSSYNEQFF
TRBV2	many	TRBJ2-6	-	CASSEVSESAGANVLTF
TRBV7-8	few	TRBJ2-5	-	CASSSGPPRETQYF
TRBV2	few	TRBJ1-5	-	CASSEIRQPNQPQHF
TRBV7-8	many	TRBJ1-1	-	CASSLGVIRMNTEAFF
TRBV5-1	-	TRBJ2-6	-	CASSLRRPTGANVLTF
TRBV29-1	-	TRBJ2-1	-	CSALRRGETNEQFF
TRBV29-1	few	TRBJ1-3	-	CSVRDGSGNTIYF
TRBV5-1	many	TRBJ2-3	-	CASSGSTDTQYF